The 25 T cell receptor beta chains in this list originate from one sample, sequenced in a study of regulatory T cells in long-lasting Graves disease. With iRepertoire HTBI primers and Arm-PCR of CDR3 regions, TCR beta libraries were built. MiXCR, run by TCRdb on the multiplex PCR reads, gives a single entry per CDR3 protein. The sample consists of fewer than 500,000 distinct CDR3 sequences, 15% to 20% of them appearing once. Regarding time point: newly diagnosed GD, antithyroid drugs for less than 3 months. PBMCs provided the RNA from which the TCR library was made. The same data also contributed to another study, on T cells in Graves' hyperthyroidism and ophthalmopathy.

This specimen was peripheral blood mononuclear cells (PBMCs), taken at new diagnosis, from a patient treated with antithyroid drugs. All receptors derive from a man aged 40-50 years with Graves disease.

This clonotype has ten or more counts. The V and J genes are TRBV28 and TRBJ1-1; TRBD1 agrees at 7 bases. V shed 6 bases, J shed 2 bases, and the junction held 9 bases outside the gene matches. The CDR3 length is 15 residues. From germline, CDR1 is MDHEN and CDR2 SYDVKM. CDR3 DNA: TGTGCCAGCAGCGAACAGGGGAGGAGAAACACTGAAGCTTTCTTT. It translates to CASSEQGRRNTEAFF.

Details on this clonotype: A much larger clonotype is one base distant, so this may be a read error. The chain couples TRBV3-1 to TRBJ1-2; D gene ambiguous. V lost 4 bases and J 4 bases, leaving 7 bases between the germline ends. CDR1 and CDR2 (germline): LGHDT, YNNKEL (reference sequence). CDR3 length: 12 amino acids. The chain's CDR3 is CASSLDFYGYTF. The CDR3 nucleotides are TGTGCCAGCAGCCTGGACTTCTATGGCTACACCTTC.

This clonotype came up a few times. The chain recombines TRBV28 with TRBJ2-1; D is ambiguous. The CDR3 covers 15 residues. Germline V CDR1 and CDR2: MDHEN, SYDVKM. V was shortened by 1 base and J by 2 bases, with 9 bases between the two germline ends. The CDR3 nucleotides read TGTGCCAGCAGTTTATTCGCGGAGACCTACAATGAGCAGTTCTTC. Translated: CASSLFAETYNEQFF.

In its sample, this clonotype was seen many times. The chain employs TRBV3-1 and TRBJ2-5; D might be TRBD1 or TRBD2, each matching 5 bases. CDR1 and CDR2 (germline): LGHDT, YNNKEL (reference sequence). V was cut by 1 base and J by 5 bases, with 8 bases left in between. This CDR3 has 13 amino acids. The CDR3 DNA sequence: TGTGCCAGCAGCCAAGTTGAGGGGGAGACCCAGTACTTC. Its translation is CASSQVEGETQYF.

This clonotype was picked up many times. The chain employs TRBV12-3 or TRBV12-4 and TRBJ1-1; tentatively, D is TRBD1 (5 bases). This CDR3 has 13 amino acids. Deletions cut 3 bases from V and 11 bases from J, with 16 bases between. CDR3: CASSFNWGPRAFF. In DNA, the CDR3 is TGTGCCAGCAGTTTTAATTGGGGCCCTAGGGCTTTCTTT.

This clonotype appeared many times. The V gene is TRBV28, the J gene TRBJ1-5; D not certain. The V end lost 6 bases, the J end lost 5 bases, and 14 bases lay between the germline ends. Per the germline V gene, CDR1 is MDHEN and CDR2 is SYDVKM. The CDR3 loop spans 14 amino acids. The CDR3 reads CASSAQYLYQPQHF. The CDR3 DNA is TGTGCCAGCAGCGCACAGTACCTCTATCAGCCCCAGCATTTT. The full variable domain, in which reference TRBV28 and TRBJ1-5 provide the parts outside the CDR3, is DVKVTQSSRYLVKRTGEKVFLECVQDMDHENMFWYRQDPGLGLRLIYFSYDVKMKEKGDIPEGYSVSREKKERFSLILESASTNQTSMYLCASSAQYLYQPQHFGDGTRLSIL.

The rearrangement joins TRBV6-1 to TRBJ2-1; 12 nucleotides line up with TRBD2. Germline V gene data show CDR1 as MNHNS and CDR2 as SASEGT. The CDR3 has 16 amino acids. Trimming removed 4 bases from V and 3 bases from J; junction bases left unmatched: 4. The CDR3 coding sequence is TGTGCCAGCAGTGGTTCGACTAGCGGGAGCTACAATGAGCAGTTCTTC. Residues: CASSGSTSGSYNEQFF.

There are many counts of this clonotype. The CDR3 sequence: CASSPGQGLHSYEQYF. In DNA form, the CDR3 reads TGTGCCAGCAGCCCGGGACAGGGCCTACACTCCTACGAGCAGTACTTC. V gene TRBV11-2 combines with J gene TRBJ2-7; 9 nucleotides align to TRBD1. The germline gives CDR1 SGHAT, CDR2 FQNNGV. J gave up 0 bases and V 5 bases, and 8 bases lay outside the gene matches. The CDR3 contains 16 residues.

The table lists this clonotype with many counts. The rearrangement uses TRBV28 and TRBJ2-5; D is undetermined. This CDR3 contains 14 residues. Germline V gene lookup returns CDR1 MDHEN and CDR2 SYDVKM. V lost 4 bases to trimming and J lost 7 bases, with 16 bases between them. For the CDR3, the DNA is TGTGCCAGCAGTTCAAGAAAGGGCTATAGGACCCAGTACTTC. It codes for CASSSRKGYRTQYF.

In its sample, this clonotype was seen many times. This chain joins TRBV28 and TRBJ2-3; the D gene is possibly TRBD2 (6 bases). The germline gives CDR1 MDHEN, CDR2 SYDVKM. The CDR3 totals 13 residues. Written as DNA, the CDR3 is TGTGCAGCCGTGACGGGAGAAGGAGATACGCAGTATTTT. Residues: CAAVTGEGDTQYF.

This chain uses TRBV10-2 with TRBJ1-3; D unresolved. The V and J ends lost 6 bases and 4 bases respectively, with 7 bases between them. This CDR3 comprises 12 residues. Germline V gene data show CDR1 as WSHSY and CDR2 as SAAADI. The CDR3 DNA follows: TGCGCCAGCAGGGCCACGGGAAACACCATATATTTT. Its protein is CASRATGNTIYF.

The chain carries TRBV5-1 and TRBJ2-1; the D is unclear. Germline loops: CDR1 SGHRS, CDR2 YFSETQ. The CDR3 is 16 amino acids. With 1 base removed from V and 4 bases from J, the gap between germline ends came to 15 bases. The CDR3, as DNA: TGCGCCAGCAGCTTGTCTCCTAGTAGAAAGTACAATGAGCAGTTCTTC. Translating gives CASSLSPSRKYNEQFF.

This clonotype was recorded only once. This sequence joins TRBV5-1 and TRBJ2-1, with D possibly TRBD2 on 5 matching bases. The CDR3 sequence is 14 residues long. V was cut by 0 bases and J by 8 bases, with 12 bases left in between. Per the germline V gene, CDR1 is SGHRS and CDR2 is YFSETQ. CDR3 residues: CASSLALGWDEQFF. The CDR3 nucleotides read TGCGCCAGCAGCTTGGCACTAGGCTGGGATGAGCAGTTCTTC.

This clonotype was observed a few times. The chain has TRBV18 and TRBJ2-7; D remains unclear. This CDR3 region has 11 residues. Germline CDR1 and CDR2: KGHSH and LQKENI. Deletions cut 3 bases from V and 4 bases from J, with 4 bases between. For the CDR3, the DNA is TGTGCCAGCTCACCCCAGTACGAGCAGTACTTC. It specifies CASSPQYEQYF.

This clonotype was counted ten times or more. The J gene is TRBJ2-1, the V gene TRBV5-1; 14 bases agree with TRBD2. Looked up from germline, CDR1 is SGHRS and CDR2 is YFSETQ. After removal of 3 bases from V and 8 bases from J, the junction contained 4 bases not matched to a gene. The CDR3 sequence is 15 residues long. CDR3 in DNA: TGCGCCAGCAGCTCCGGGACTAGCGGGAGTTATGAGCAGTTCTTC. It translates to CASSSGTSGSYEQFF.

This clonotype was observed a handful of times. The chain combines TRBV27 with TRBJ2-1; 8 bases map to TRBD2. Trimming took 5 bases from V and 7 from J; bases not matched to a gene: 4. The length of the CDR3 is 13 residues. The germline V gene encodes CDR1 MNHEY and CDR2 SMNVEV (reference sequence). CDR3 loop: CASSMGLGNEQFF. The CDR3 DNA follows: TGTGCCAGCAGTATGGGACTAGGGAATGAGCAGTTCTTC.

This clonotype was picked up many times. A read error may produce the germline difference seen at one junction end. The chain links TRBV7-2 to TRBJ2-1; D ambiguous. This CDR3 is 16 amino acids long. Germline V CDR1 and CDR2: SGHTA, FQGNSA. In nucleotides, the CDR3 is TGTGCCAGCAGCTTAGCGTGGGGTAGCTCCTGCAATGAGCAGTTCTTC. Its translation: CASSLAWGSSCNEQFF.

Notes on this clonotype: This likely stems from a read error, as it lies one base from a far larger clone. The chain uses TRBV28 and TRBJ2-3, with D perhaps matching TRBD2 (5 bases). The DNA end favors TRBJ2-5, so the J call may be wrong. Germline V gives CDR1 MDHEN, CDR2 SYDVKM. The CDR3 is 14 residues long. CDR3 sequence reads: CASRDVKGVKTQYF. Written as DNA, the CDR3 is TGTGCCAGCAGGGACGTCAAGGGAGTTAAGACCCAGTACTTC.

The chain couples TRBV5-8 to TRBJ2-3; 7 positions agree with TRBD2. V lost 0 bases and J lost 0; bases outside the gene matches: 7. Germline V lookup: CDR1 SGHTS, CDR2 YDEGEE. The CDR3 spans 17 residues. CDR3 protein: CASSLALAAISTDTQYF. The CDR3 coding sequence is TGTGCCAGCAGCTTGGCGCTAGCGGCTATTAGCACAGATACGCAGTATTTT.

In regard to this clonotype: Mismatch with germline at one junction end may stem from a read error. The chain recombines TRBV28 with TRBJ2-7; no firm D call. Germline V CDR1 and CDR2: MDHEN, SYDVKM. This CDR3 region has 11 residues. Here the CDR3 reads CACSPSYEQYF. DNA for the CDR3: TGTGCCTGCAGCCCGTCCTACGAGCAGTACTTC.

In its sample, this clonotype was seen many times. The rearrangement links TRBV3-1 to TRBJ1-1; weak D call: TRBD1 (5 bases). CDR1 and CDR2 (germline): LGHDT, YNNKEL (reference sequence). This CDR3 has 13 amino acids. V gave up 4 bases and J gave up 13 bases, with 19 bases separating them. The CDR3 DNA reads as TGTGCCAGCAGCCCGATAAAGGGGTTGGGGCTTTTCTTT. It encodes CASSPIKGLGLFF. Full variable domain (outside the CDR3, taken from reference TRBV3-1 and TRBJ1-1): DTAVSQTPKYLVTQMGNDKSIKCEQNLGHDTMYWYKQDSKKFLKIMFSYNNKELIINETVPNRFSPKSPDKAHLNLHINSLELGDSAVYFCASSPIKGLGLFFGQGTRLTVV.

In the case of this clonotype: A much larger clone differs by one base, so this may be a read error. The chain couples TRBV12-3 or TRBV12-4 to TRBJ1-1; no firm D call. The CDR3 sequence is 13 residues long. The CDR3 DNA reads TGTACCAGCAGTTTCGGACGGTACACTGAAGCTTTCTTT. It encodes CTSSFGRYTEAFF.

Concerning this clonotype: A read error may be the cause here, since a much bigger clone is one base away. J is TRBJ2-7 and V is TRBV9; 7 bases are a match to TRBD1. Germline CDR1 is SGDLS and CDR2 is YYNGEE. V lost 0 bases and J lost 0; bases outside the gene matches: 6. This CDR3 has 16 residues. The CDR3 DNA follows: TGTGCCAGCAGCGTAGTGGACAGGCCGGGCTCCTACGAGCAGTACTTC. It encodes CASSVVDRPGSYEQYF.

The gene calls are TRBV7-6 and TRBJ2-1; D gene unclear. Germline V CDR1 and CDR2: SGHVS, FNYEAQ. This CDR3 contains 12 residues. The V and J ends lost 0 bases and 10 bases respectively, with 7 bases between them. The CDR3 DNA reads as TGTGCCAGCAGCTTAGCGCCCGGGGAGCAGTTCTTC. The encoded protein is CASSLAPGEQFF.

The chain recombines TRBV7-9 with TRBJ2-2; perhaps TRBD1 as D (5 bases). The CDR3 has 15 amino acids. CDR1 is SEHNR and CDR2 is FQNEAQ in the germline V gene (reference sequence). V lost 5 bases and J 4 bases, leaving 14 bases between the germline ends. The CDR3 DNA follows: TGTGCCAGCAGCGGGGCAGGCCAGGGCACCGGGGAGCTGTTTTTT. Encoded protein: CASSGAGQGTGELFF.